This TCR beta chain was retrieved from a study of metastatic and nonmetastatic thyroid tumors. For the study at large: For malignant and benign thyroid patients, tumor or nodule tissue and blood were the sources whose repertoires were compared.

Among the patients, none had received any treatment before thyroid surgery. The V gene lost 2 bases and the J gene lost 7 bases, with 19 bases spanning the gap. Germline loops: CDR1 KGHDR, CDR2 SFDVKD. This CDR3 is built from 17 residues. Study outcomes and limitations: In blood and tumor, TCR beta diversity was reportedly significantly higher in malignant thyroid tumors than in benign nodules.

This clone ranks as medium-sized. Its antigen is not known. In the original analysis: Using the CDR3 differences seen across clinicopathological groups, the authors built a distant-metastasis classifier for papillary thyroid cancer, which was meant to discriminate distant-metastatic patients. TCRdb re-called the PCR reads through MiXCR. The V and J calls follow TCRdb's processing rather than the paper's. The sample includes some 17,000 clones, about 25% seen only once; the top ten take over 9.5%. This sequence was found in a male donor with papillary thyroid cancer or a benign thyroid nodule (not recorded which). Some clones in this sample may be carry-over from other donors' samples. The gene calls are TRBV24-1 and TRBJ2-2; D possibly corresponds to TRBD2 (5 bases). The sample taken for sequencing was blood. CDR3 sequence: CATSDYLARPEDGELFF. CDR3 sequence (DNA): TGTGCCACCAGTGATTATCTAGCTAGGCCCGAGGACGGGGAGCTGTTTTTT.